These T cell receptor beta chains were read from a single sample in a study of OX40 agonist ivuxolimab in advanced cancers. The repertoire was sequenced with immunoSEQ multiplex PCR; TCRdb's copy has only in-frame clones and lacks some. The sample has fewer than 65,000 clones, 85% to 90% seen once. This specimen was CD4+ or CD8+ T cells sorted from blood, taken in a trial of the OX40 agonist ivuxolimab. These receptors came from an adult with an advanced solid tumor such as melanoma, head and neck, liver or kidney cancer. Both conserved end residues are part of each CDR3. Each record gives: J gene, V gene, D gene, clone size, CDR3 DNA, CDR3 protein. The D gene is left open where the match is weak. Rows may omit the clone size; those that give it use once, few, many or a size class.

TRBJ2-3,TRBV18,-,-,TGTGCCAGCTCACCACCAAACAGGGGAGGCGGGAGCCCAACAGATACGCAGTATTTT,CASSPPNRGGGSPTDTQYF
TRBJ1-1,TRBV5-1,-,-,TGCGCCAGCACCACAGGGTCCATTAACACTGAAGCTTTCTTT,CASTTGSINTEAFF
TRBJ1-2,TRBV7-3,TRBD1,-,TGTGCCAGCAGCCCCCGACAGGGTTGGGGCTACACCTTC,CASSPRQGWGYTF
TRBJ2-7,TRBV27,-,-,TGTGCCAGCAGTTTGACTGGGGGGGAGCAGTACTTC,CASSLTGGEQYF
TRBJ2-3,TRBV7-9,TRBD2,-,TGTGCCAGCAGCCCCACTGTAGCGGGGAGCACAGATACGCAGTATTTT,CASSPTVAGSTDTQYF
TRBJ1-2,TRBV29-1,TRBD1,-,TGCAGCGTTGAACCGGGACAGACCTATGGCTACACCTTC,CSVEPGQTYGYTF
TRBJ1-2,TRBV2,TRBD1,-,TGTGCCAGCATTTACAGGGGGCTAAACTATGGCTACACCTTC,CASIYRGLNYGYTF
TRBJ1-5,TRBV27,TRBD1,-,TGTGCCAGCAGTTTATCGATCCAGGGGGCTGTTCAGCCCCAGCATTTT,CASSLSIQGAVQPQHF
TRBJ2-1,TRBV29-1,TRBD2,-,TGCAGCGCAGCGACTAGCGGGAGAGGTGAGCAGTTCTTC,CSAATSGRGEQFF
TRBJ2-2,TRBV5-6,TRBD1,-,TGTGCCAGCAGCTTGGGTAGGGACAGGGGAGAGATCGGGGAGCTGTTTTTT,CASSLGRDRGEIGELFF
TRBJ2-5,TRBV5-4,-,-,TGTGCCAGCAGCTTGTCGACAGAGCAAGAGACCCAGTACTTC,CASSLSTEQETQYF
TRBJ2-2,TRBV5-8,TRBD2,-,TGTGCCAGCAGGTTCCGGACTAGCGGGATGAACACCGGGGAGCTGTTTTTT,CASRFRTSGMNTGELFF
TRBJ1-2,TRBV19,TRBD1,-,TGTGCCAGTAGGAACAGGGGCGACCTAGCTAACTATGGCTACACCTTC,CASRNRGDLANYGYTF
TRBJ2-3,TRBV7-9,-,-,TGTGCCAGCAGCCCCCGCACAGATACGCAGTATTTT,CASSPRTDTQYF
TRBJ2-2,TRBV11-3,-,-,TGTGCCAGCAGCAAAGGCCCCTCTACCGGGGAGCTGTTTTTT,CASSKGPSTGELFF
TRBJ2-3,TRBV5-1,TRBD2,-,TGCGCCAGCAGCTTGGCCACCACTAGCGGTAGCACAGATACGCAGTATTTT,CASSLATTSGSTDTQYF
TRBJ1-2,TRBV5-4,-,-,TGTGCCAGCAGCCCCGGAGTGGGGCGAGGAGGTGGCTACACCTTC,CASSPGVGRGGGYTF
TRBJ2-3,TRBV5-1,-,once,TGCGCCAGCAGCTTGGTCTCAGATACGCAGTATTTT,CASSLVSDTQYF
TRBJ1-5,TRBV4-3,TRBD1,once,TGCGCCAGCAGCCAGGACAGGGTGATGCAGCCCCAGCATTTT,CASSQDRVMQPQHF
TRBJ2-7,TRBV15,TRBD2,-,TGTGCCACCAGCAGAGATGCCATAGCGGGACCCTACGAGCAGTACTTC,CATSRDAIAGPYEQYF
TRBJ2-7,TRBV29-1,TRBD2,few,TGCAGCGCCCTACTAGCGGGAGCCTACGAGCAGTACTTC,CSALLAGAYEQYF
TRBJ2-7,TRBV6-1,-,-,TGTGCCAGCAGTGAAGCAGGACACTACTACGAGCAGTACTTC,CASSEAGHYYEQYF
TRBJ1-4,TRBV2,-,-,TGTGCCACAGGACAGACAACTAATGAAAAACTGTTTTTT,CATGQTTNEKLFF
TRBJ2-5,TRBV27,TRBD2,-,TGTGCCAGCAGTACCCGGACTAGCGGGAGAAATGGAGAGACCCAGTACTTC,CASSTRTSGRNGETQYF
TRBJ2-1,TRBV19,-,-,TGTGCCAGTAGTATAAGGGGTCGGCACAATGAGCAGTTCTTC,CASSIRGRHNEQFF
TRBJ2-7,TRBV5-1,-,-,TGCGCCAGCAGCTTGAGACCATATGAAGGAAACCCCTACGAGCAGTACTTC,CASSLRPYEGNPYEQYF
TRBJ2-5,TRBV10-3,-,-,TGTGCCATCAGTGAGTCAGGGGGGCGGGGGAATCAAGAGACCCAGTACTTC,CAISESGGRGNQETQYF
TRBJ2-4,TRBV14,TRBD2,-,TGTGCCAGCAGCCAAGGGGACTATTGGAACGGGGACATTCAGTACTTC,CASSQGDYWNGDIQYF
TRBJ2-3,TRBV30,-,-,TGTGCCTGGAGACGTAGCACAGATACGCAGTATTTT,CAWRRSTDTQYF